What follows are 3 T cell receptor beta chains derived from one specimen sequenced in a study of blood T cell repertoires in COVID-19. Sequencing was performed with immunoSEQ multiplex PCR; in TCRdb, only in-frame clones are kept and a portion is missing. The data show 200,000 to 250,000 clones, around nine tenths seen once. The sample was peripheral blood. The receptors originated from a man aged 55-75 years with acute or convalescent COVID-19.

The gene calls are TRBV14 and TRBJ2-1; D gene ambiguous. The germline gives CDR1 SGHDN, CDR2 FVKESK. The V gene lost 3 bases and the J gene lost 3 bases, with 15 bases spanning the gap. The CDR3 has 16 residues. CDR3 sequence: CASSQARLPNYNEQFF. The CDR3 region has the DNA TGTGCCAGCAGCCAGGCCCGCCTTCCCAACTACAATGAGCAGTTCTTC.

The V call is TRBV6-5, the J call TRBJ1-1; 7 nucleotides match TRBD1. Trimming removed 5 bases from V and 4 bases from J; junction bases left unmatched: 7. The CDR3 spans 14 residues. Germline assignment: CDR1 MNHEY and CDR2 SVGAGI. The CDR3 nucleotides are TGTGCCAGCAGTCATAACACAGGGGCCACTGAAGCTTTCTTT. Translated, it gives CASSHNTGATEAFF.

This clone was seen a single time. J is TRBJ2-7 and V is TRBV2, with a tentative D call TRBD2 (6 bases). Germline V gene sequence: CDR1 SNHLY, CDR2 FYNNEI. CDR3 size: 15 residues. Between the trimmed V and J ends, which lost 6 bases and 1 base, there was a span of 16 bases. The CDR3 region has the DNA TGTGCCAGCAGACCCAATCACGGGGGTTCCTACGAGCAGTACTTC. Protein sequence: CASRPNHGGSYEQYF.